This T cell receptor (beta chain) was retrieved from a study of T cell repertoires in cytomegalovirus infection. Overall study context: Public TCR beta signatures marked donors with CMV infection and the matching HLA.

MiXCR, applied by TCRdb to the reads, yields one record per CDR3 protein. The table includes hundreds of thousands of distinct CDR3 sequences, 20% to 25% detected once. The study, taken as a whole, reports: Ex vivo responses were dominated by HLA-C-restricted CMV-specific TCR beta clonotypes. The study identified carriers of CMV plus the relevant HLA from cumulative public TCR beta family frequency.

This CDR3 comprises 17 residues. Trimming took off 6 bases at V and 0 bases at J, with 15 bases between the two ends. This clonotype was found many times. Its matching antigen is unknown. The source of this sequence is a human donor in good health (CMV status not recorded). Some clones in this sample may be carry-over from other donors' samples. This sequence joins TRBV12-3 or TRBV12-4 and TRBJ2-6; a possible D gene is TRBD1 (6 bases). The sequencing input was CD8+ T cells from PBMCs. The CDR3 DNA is TGTGCCAGCAGCCTATGGACAGCCCGCTCTGGGGCCAACGTCCTGACTTTC. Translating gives CASSLWTARSGANVLTF.